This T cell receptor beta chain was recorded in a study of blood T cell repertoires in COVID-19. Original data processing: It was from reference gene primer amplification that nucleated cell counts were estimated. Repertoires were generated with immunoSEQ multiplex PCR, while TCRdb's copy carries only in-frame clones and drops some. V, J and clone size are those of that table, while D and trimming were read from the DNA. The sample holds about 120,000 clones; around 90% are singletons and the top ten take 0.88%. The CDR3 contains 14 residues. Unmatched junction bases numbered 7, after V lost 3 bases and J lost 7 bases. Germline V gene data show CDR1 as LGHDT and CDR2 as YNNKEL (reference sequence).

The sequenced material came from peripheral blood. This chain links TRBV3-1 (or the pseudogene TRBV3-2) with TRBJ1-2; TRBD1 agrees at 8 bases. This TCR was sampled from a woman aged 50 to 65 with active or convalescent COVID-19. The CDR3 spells CASSHSGQGGGYTF. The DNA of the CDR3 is TGTGCCAGCAGCCACTCCGGACAGGGCGGTGGCTACACCTTC.